A selection of T cell receptor beta chains follows, all from one sample in a study of blood T cell repertoires in COVID-19. The data were produced by immunoSEQ multiplex PCR, yet TCRdb's version contains in-frame clones alone and is incomplete. The table lists under 150,000 clones, roughly nine tenths of them singletons. Sequenced material: peripheral blood. These receptor sequences come from a woman in her sixties or seventies with active COVID-19. Both conserved end residues are part of each CDR3. The order of the fields is D gene, clone size, V gene, J gene, CDR3 DNA, CDR3 protein. The D gene is left open where the match is weak. Rows give clone size only sometimes, using once, few, many, or a class for an expanded clone.

TRBD1	.	TRBV4-2	TRBJ1-2	TGTGCCAGCAGCCAAGTGGGCGACAGGGCCGCCGGCTACACCTTC	CASSQVGDRAAGYTF
TRBD1	.	TRBV9	TRBJ2-7	TGTGCCAGCAGCGTAGGAGGGGGACAGGACTCCTACGAGCAGTACTTC	CASSVGGGQDSYEQYF
TRBD2	.	TRBV5-8	TRBJ2-5	TGTGCCAGCAGCTACTCGCTTAGCGGGAGAGAGAAAGAGACCCAGTACTTC	CASSYSLSGREKETQYF
TRBD2	.	TRBV3-1/TRBV3-2	TRBJ2-7	TGTGCCAGCTCCTGGTTCTCGACTAGCGGGAGTCCACGCGAGCAGTACTTC	CASSWFSTSGSPREQYF
.	.	TRBV7-9	TRBJ1-2	TGTGCCAGCAGCCCTAGGGGGTCCTACTGGGGCTACACCTTC	CASSPRGSYWGYTF
TRBD2	.	TRBV28	TRBJ2-4	TGTGCCAGCAGTTTAGCGGGAGAACCGGCGGCCAAAAACATTCAGTACTTC	CASSLAGEPAAKNIQYF
TRBD1	.	TRBV7-8	TRBJ1-6	TGTGCCAGCAGCCTTAAAAGGGACAGAGATTTTTGGGAGATCCAGGGAGATGGGAATTCACCCCTCCACTTT	CASSLKRDRDFWEIQGDGNSPLHF
TRBD2	.	TRBV24-1	TRBJ2-5	TGTGCCACCAGTGATTGGGAGGGGCCGTCAGGCCGGCGAGAGACCCAGTACTTC	CATSDWEGPSGRRETQYF
TRBD2	.	TRBV28	TRBJ2-3	TGTGCCAGCAGCCCTCCTGGTTGGCTAGCGGGAGGGTGGGATACGCAGTATTTT	CASSPPGWLAGGWDTQYF
.	.	TRBV9	TRBJ2-7	TGTGCCAGCAGCGTAGGGCGGGGACCTTCCTACGAGCAGTACTTC	CASSVGRGPSYEQYF
TRBD1	.	TRBV27	TRBJ1-1	TGTGCCAGCAGTGAATTAACAGGGGCCCCAGGGAAAGCTTTCTTT	CASSELTGAPGKAFF
TRBD1	.	TRBV4-1	TRBJ2-6	TGCGCCAGCAGCCAAGATATGACAGGGTCGGCTGGGGCCAACGTCCTGACTTTC	CASSQDMTGSAGANVLTF
TRBD1	.	TRBV19	TRBJ2-2	TGTGCCAGTAGCTACAGGGGGAACACCGGGGAGCTGTTTTTT	CASSYRGNTGELFF
TRBD2	.	TRBV14	TRBJ2-1	TGTGCCAGCAGCCAAGACTGGGGACTAGCGGGCTACAATGAGCAGTTCTTC	CASSQDWGLAGYNEQFF
TRBD2	.	TRBV18	TRBJ2-1	TGTGCCAGCTCACCACCCCGTGGGCTAGCGGGAGATGAGCAGTTCTTC	CASSPPRGLAGDEQFF
TRBD2	.	TRBV3-1/TRBV3-2	TRBJ2-1	TGTGCCAGCAGCCAAGGACTAGCGGATTACAATGAGCAGTTCTTC	CASSQGLADYNEQFF
TRBD2	.	TRBV4-3	TRBJ2-1	TGCGCCAGCAGCCTTGGACTAGGGTCCTACAATGAGCAGTTCTTC	CASSLGLGSYNEQFF
.	.	TRBV7-9	TRBJ2-5	TGTGCCAGCAGCTTTAGCAGGGCGCAAGAGACCCAGTACTTC	CASSFSRAQETQYF
.	.	TRBV10-3	TRBJ2-7	TGTGCCGCCAACGGCGCGGGGACAGACGGCAAGAACTTC	CAANGAGTDGKNF
.	.	TRBV6-5	TRBJ1-3	TGTGCCAGCAGTCTTGACAGGCCCTCTGGAAACACCATATATTTT	CASSLDRPSGNTIYF
TRBD1	.	TRBV7-3	TRBJ2-7	TGTGCCAGCAGCTACGGGGACAGGGTCTACGAGCAGTACTTC	CASSYGDRVYEQYF
.	.	TRBV28	TRBJ2-7	TGTGCCAGCGCTATAGAGGACTACGAGCAGTACTTC	CASAIEDYEQYF
.	.	TRBV28	TRBJ2-3	TGTGCCACCTGGAGGGGGCGCACAGATACGCAGTATTTT	CATWRGRTDTQYF
.	.	TRBV6-6	TRBJ1-4	TGTGCCAGCAGTTACTTCGAGAGGGTTAATGAAAAACTGTTTTTT	CASSYFERVNEKLFF
TRBD1	.	TRBV27	TRBJ1-2	TGTGCCAGCAGTCCCCGGACAGGGAGGATGGACTACACCTTC	CASSPRTGRMDYTF
TRBD2	once	TRBV5-1	TRBJ2-2	TGCGCCAGCATCCCGGCGGGAGGATTTGGCGGGGAGCTGTTTTTT	CASIPAGGFGGELFF
TRBD1	.	TRBV2	TRBJ1-5	TGTGCCAGCAGTGACTTCCTCGGTGCCGACAGGGGACAGCCCCAGCATTTT	CASSDFLGADRGQPQHF
TRBD1	.	TRBV29-1	TRBJ1-1	TGCAGCGTTGCGAGAGGCAGGGGGCAGGAGGCTTTCTTT	CSVARGRGQEAFF
TRBD2	.	TRBV7-6	TRBJ2-5	TGTGCCAGCAGCTTATTAGCGGGGGTCAGAGAGACCCAGTACTTC	CASSLLAGVRETQYF
TRBD2	.	TRBV11-2	TRBJ2-2	TGTGCCAGCAGCTTAGCAGCGGGAGAAGGGACCGGGGAGCTGTTTTTT	CASSLAAGEGTGELFF
.	.	TRBV5-5	TRBJ1-2	TGTGCCAGCAGCCCACAGGGCTCTAACTATGGCTACACCTTC	CASSPQGSNYGYTF
.	.	TRBV18	TRBJ2-3	TGTGCCAGCTCGCCCGGGGTCCTTAGAGATACGCAGTATTTT	CASSPGVLRDTQYF
.	.	TRBV2	TRBJ1-6	TGTGCCAGCATCCTGGACAGCTATAATTCACCCCTCCACTTT	CASILDSYNSPLHF
.	.	TRBV27	TRBJ1-5	TGTGCCAGCAGTTTCACAGGGTTGAATCAGCCCCAGCATTTT	CASSFTGLNQPQHF
TRBD1	.	TRBV5-1	TRBJ2-3	TGCGCCAGCAGTAGGACAGGGGGGTACACAGATACGCAGTATTTT	CASSRTGGYTDTQYF
.	.	TRBV6-2/TRBV6-3	TRBJ1-2	TGTGCCAGCAGTTACCAGGGGTCCGATGGCTACACCTTC	CASSYQGSDGYTF
TRBD1	.	TRBV9	TRBJ1-1	TGTGCCAGCAGCGTAGAAGGGGGCCAGAACACTGAAGCTTTCTTT	CASSVEGGQNTEAFF
.	.	TRBV28	TRBJ1-5	TGTGCCAGCCGGGACACCAATCAGCCCCAGCATTTT	CASRDTNQPQHF
TRBD1	.	TRBV6-5	TRBJ1-6	TGTGCCAGCAGTCGAGCGGGGACAGGGTTCTCACCCCTCCACTTT	CASSRAGTGFSPLHF
.	.	TRBV12-2	TRBJ2-2	TGTGCAAGTCGCTTAGATCTAGCGGGAGTAATGGGCACCGGGGAGCTGTTTTTT	CASRLDLAGVMGTGELFF
TRBD2	.	TRBV10-1	TRBJ2-4	TGCGCCAGCAGTGAGTCGGCTAGCGGGAGGAACATTCAGTACTTC	CASSESASGRNIQYF
.	.	TRBV27	TRBJ1-5	TGTGCCAGCAGTTTAGGGTCCCCCCTAACAGGGCAGCCCCAGCATTTT	CASSLGSPLTGQPQHF
.	.	TRBV18	TRBJ1-1	TGTGCCAGCTCAAAACCAGGGAACACTGAAGCTTTCTTT	CASSKPGNTEAFF
TRBD1	.	TRBV5-1	TRBJ1-1	TGCGCCAGCACTCCACAGGGGGGACGGATGAACACTGAAGCTTTCTTT	CASTPQGGRMNTEAFF
.	.	TRBV9	TRBJ2-3	TGTGCCAGCAGCGCCGGGGACTTCACAGATACGCAGTATTTT	CASSAGDFTDTQYF
.	.	TRBV18	TRBJ2-7	TGTGCCAGCTCACCACTGGAACAAGCGCGGGGGCAGTACTTC	CASSPLEQARGQYF
TRBD2	few	TRBV7-6	TRBJ2-7	TGTGCCAGCAGCCTAATAGCGGGAGGGCCGGAGCAGTACTTC	CASSLIAGGPEQYF
.	.	TRBV7-8	TRBJ1-1	TGTGCCAGCAGCTTAGTTGGACAGCCCTTGAACACTGAAGCTTTCTTT	CASSLVGQPLNTEAFF
.	.	TRBV4-1	TRBJ2-1	TGCGCCAGCAGCCAAGAAGGGGTAGCCCACCAGTTCTTC	CASSQEGVAHQFF
TRBD2	.	TRBV7-9	TRBJ2-2	TGTGCCAGCAGCTCGATAGCGGGAGCCCATCAGAACGAGGAGCTGTTTTTT	CASSSIAGAHQNEELFF
TRBD1	.	TRBV27	TRBJ1-4	TGTGCCAGCAGGAGGAGACAGGGGGCAACTAATGAAAAACTGTTTTTT	CASRRRQGATNEKLFF
TRBD1	.	TRBV5-1	TRBJ2-6	TGCGCCAGCAGCTTAGGGACAGGCGGATCTGGGGCCAACGTCCTGACTTTC	CASSLGTGGSGANVLTF
TRBD1	.	TRBV14	TRBJ2-7	TGTGCCAGCAGGCGCACCGGGACAGGGACCTACGAGCAGTACTTC	CASRRTGTGTYEQYF
.	once	TRBV6-5	TRBJ2-2	TGTGCCAGCCTAGAGAACACCGGGGAGCTGTTTTTT	CASLENTGELFF
TRBD1	.	TRBV18	TRBJ1-3	TGTGCCAGCTCACCACGACAGGGGCAATCTGGAAACACCATATATTTT	CASSPRQGQSGNTIYF
TRBD1	once	TRBV19	TRBJ2-3	TGTGCCAGTGGCGCATCCGGGACAGGGTTCAAAGATACGCAGTATTTT	CASGASGTGFKDTQYF
TRBD1	.	TRBV7-3	TRBJ1-2	TGTGCCAGCAGCCCCACAGGGGGCTCACTCTATGGCTACACCTTC	CASSPTGGSLYGYTF
TRBD1	.	TRBV29-1	TRBJ1-1	TGCAGCGCCCATGACAGGGGCCCCAATGAAGCTTTCTTT	CSAHDRGPNEAFF
.	.	TRBV3-1/TRBV3-2	TRBJ1-4	TGTGCCAGCAGCCGCGACAGACTCCCAACTAATGAAAAACTGTTTTTT	CASSRDRLPTNEKLFF
TRBD1	.	TRBV5-4	TRBJ2-5	TGTGCCAGCACCCTGACAGGGGGGCGGGAGACCCAGTACTTC	CASTLTGGRETQYF